The TCR beta chain under discussion was sequenced for a study of human T cells and chemical hapten exposure. The wider study: Patients received weekly diphenylcyclopropenone doses to the scalp throughout the roughly 24-week study. Patch tests put 0.01% DPC on the upper back, read at 6 days. Small discrepancies in pooled library volume mainly accounted for the varying TCR yields per sample.

Specified time point: pre-sensitization, week 0. Treatment meaning: therapeutic diphenylcyclopropenone sensitization with weekly scalp DPC. At patch-test visits, sampling came before the patch test. TCRdb re-analysed the RACE reads in MiXCR, keeping a single row per CDR3 protein. The sample lists more than 250,000 distinct CDR3 sequences, 7% to 10% seen once, with 2% to 2.5% in the top ten. The germline V and J ends were trimmed by 5 bases and 7 bases, with 17 bases remaining between them. The CDR3 covers 15 residues. Germline loops: CDR1 SGHAT, CDR2 FQDESV (reference sequence). Specimen: whole blood, collected in connection with sensitization to the hapten diphenylcyclopropenone (DPC). The sequence was obtained from a woman aged 35 to 49 with alopecia areata. Some clones in this sample may be carry-over from other donors' samples. The chain couples TRBV11-1 to TRBJ2-2, with D possibly TRBD2 on 6 matching bases. The DNA for the CDR3 is TGTGCCAGCAGCCCTGGCGCTAGCGTGCACGGGGAGCTGTTTTTT. Amino acid sequence: CASSPGASVHGELFF. Full variable domain (missing parts from reference TRBV11-1 and TRBJ2-2): EAEVAQSPRYKITEKSQAVAFWCDPISGHATLYWYRQILGQGPELLVQFQDESVVDDSQLPKDRFSAERLKGVDSTLKIQPAELGDSAMYLCASSPGASVHGELFFGEGSRLTVL.